The 4 T cell receptor beta chains below come from one sample, sequenced in a study of blood T cell repertoires in COVID-19. Measured with immunoSEQ multiplex PCR; TCRdb has only the in-frame clones, and not every one. This table has about 140,000 clones, 80% to 85% appearing once. The sequenced material came from peripheral blood. The receptor set was obtained from a woman aged 60-75 years with acute or convalescent COVID-19.

The chain uses TRBV6-5 and TRBJ2-7; D perhaps matches TRBD1 (5 bases). Trimming cost V 6 bases and J 3 bases, with 9 bases left between them. Germline CDR1 and CDR2: MNHEY and SVGAGI. The CDR3 sequence is 12 residues long. The CDR3 sequence is CASRDDSYEQYF. For the CDR3, the DNA is TGTGCCAGCAGGGATGACAGCTACGAGCAGTACTTC.

V and J are TRBV5-6 and TRBJ1-5; weak D call: TRBD1 (5 bases). V lost 2 bases to trimming and J lost 3 bases, with 15 bases between them. This CDR3 comprises 16 residues. Germline loops: CDR1 SGHDT, CDR2 YYEEEE. The CDR3 bases are TGTGCCAGCAGCTTAGGAGGGCGGGGACCCAATCAGCCCCAGCATTTT. Residues: CASSLGGRGPNQPQHF.

This clone came up once. The rearrangement uses TRBV19 and TRBJ1-5; TRBD1 matches 7 bases. The CDR3 has 15 amino acids. Trimming took 4 bases from V and 1 from J; bases not matched to a gene: 4. CDR1 and CDR2 from the germline V gene are LNHDA and SQIVND (reference sequence). The CDR3 nucleotides read TGTGCCAGTAGTAGATTACAGGGGAGCAATCAGCCCCAGCATTTT. This codes for CASSRLQGSNQPQHF.

The genes are TRBV19 and TRBJ2-1; TRBD2 might be the D (5 bases). The CDR3 has 15 amino acids. Germline CDR1 LNHDA, CDR2 SQIVND (reference sequence). V lost 10 bases and J 0 bases, leaving 16 bases between the germline ends. CDR3 loop: CATSAAMSSYNEQFF. CDR3 in DNA: TGTGCCACTTCAGCGGCCATGAGCTCCTACAATGAGCAGTTCTTC.